This T cell receptor (beta chain) was captured in a study of CD8+ T cells in alopecia areata. Study summary: Percentage of affected scalp area was the basis on which treated patients' severity was scored.

The V and J ends lost 0 bases and 7 bases, in that order; junction bases with no gene match: 5. CDR3 length equals 16 residues. Looked up from germline, CDR1 is SGHRS and CDR2 is YFSETQ. Stated treatment: oral pan-JAK inhibitor, 5-10 mg twice daily. Extracted RNA was reverse transcribed into cDNA, the sequencing template. Here immunoSEQ multiplex PCR was the method, and the copy in TCRdb shows in-frame clones only, minus some. Among approximately 200,000 clones listed, approximately 47% were seen once. This clone was detected only a few times. This chain links TRBV5-1 with TRBJ2-1, with 12 positions matching TRBD1. The origin of this receptor is a human donor with alopecia areata. Sample: CD4+ T cells sorted from blood, taken at approximately week 36, from a patient treated with tofacitinib. For the CDR3, the DNA is TGCGCCAGCAGCTTGGTCGGGACAGGGGGCGGGAATGAGCAGTTCTTC. Its protein product is CASSLVGTGGGNEQFF.